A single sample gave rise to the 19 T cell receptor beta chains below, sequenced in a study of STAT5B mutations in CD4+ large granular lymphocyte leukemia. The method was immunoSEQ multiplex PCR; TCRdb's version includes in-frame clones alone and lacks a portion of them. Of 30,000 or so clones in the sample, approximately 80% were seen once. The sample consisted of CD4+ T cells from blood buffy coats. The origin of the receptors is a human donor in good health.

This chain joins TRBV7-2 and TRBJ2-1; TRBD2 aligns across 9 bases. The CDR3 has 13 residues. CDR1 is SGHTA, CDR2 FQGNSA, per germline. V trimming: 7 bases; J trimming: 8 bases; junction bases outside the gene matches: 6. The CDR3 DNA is TGTGCCAGCACCCCAGTAGCGGGAGATGAGCAGTTCTTC. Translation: CASTPVAGDEQFF.

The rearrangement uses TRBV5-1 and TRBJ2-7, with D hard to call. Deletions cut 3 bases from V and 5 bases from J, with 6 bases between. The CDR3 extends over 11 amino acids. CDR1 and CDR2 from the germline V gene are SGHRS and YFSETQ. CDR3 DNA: TGCGCCAGCAGCTCCCATAACGAGCAGTACTTC. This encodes CASSSHNEQYF.

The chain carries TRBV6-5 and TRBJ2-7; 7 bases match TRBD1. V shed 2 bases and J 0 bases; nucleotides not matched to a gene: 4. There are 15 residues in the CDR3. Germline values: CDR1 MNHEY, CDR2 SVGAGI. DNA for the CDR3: TGTGCCAGCAGTTACGAGAGACAGGGCTCCTACGAGCAGTACTTC. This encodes CASSYERQGSYEQYF.

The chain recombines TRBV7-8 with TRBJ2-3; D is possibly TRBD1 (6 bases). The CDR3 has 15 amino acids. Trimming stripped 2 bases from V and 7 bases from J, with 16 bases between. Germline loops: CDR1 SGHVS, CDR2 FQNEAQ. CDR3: CASSLSEQGRHTQYF. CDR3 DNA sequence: TGTGCCAGCAGCTTATCAGAACAGGGTCGTCATACGCAGTATTTT.

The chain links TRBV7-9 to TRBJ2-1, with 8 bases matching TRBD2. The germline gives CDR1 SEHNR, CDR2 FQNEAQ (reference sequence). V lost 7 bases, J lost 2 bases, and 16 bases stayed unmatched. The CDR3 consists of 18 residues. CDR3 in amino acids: CASNPREGSLAPYNEQFF. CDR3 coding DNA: TGTGCCAGCAACCCCCGGGAGGGGTCCTTAGCTCCCTACAATGAGCAGTTCTTC. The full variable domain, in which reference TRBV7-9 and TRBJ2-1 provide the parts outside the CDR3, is DTGVSQNPRHKITKRGQNVTFRCDPISEHNRLYWYRQTLGQGPEFLTYFQNEAQLEKSRLLSDRFSAERPKGSFSTLEIQRTEQGDSAMYLCASNPREGSLAPYNEQFFGPGTRLTVL.

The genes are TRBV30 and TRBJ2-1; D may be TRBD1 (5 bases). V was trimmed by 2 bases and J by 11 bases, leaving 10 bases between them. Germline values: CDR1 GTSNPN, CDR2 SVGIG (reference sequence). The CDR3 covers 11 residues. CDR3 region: CAWSREDKQFF. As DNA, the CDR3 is TGTGCCTGGAGTCGAGAGGACAAGCAGTTCTTC. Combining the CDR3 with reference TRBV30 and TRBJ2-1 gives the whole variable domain SQTIHQWPATLVQPVGSPLSLECTVEGTSNPNLYWYRQAAGRGLQLLFYSVGIGQISSEVPQNLSASRPQDRQFILSSKKLLLSDSGFYLCAWSREDKQFFGPGTRLTVL.

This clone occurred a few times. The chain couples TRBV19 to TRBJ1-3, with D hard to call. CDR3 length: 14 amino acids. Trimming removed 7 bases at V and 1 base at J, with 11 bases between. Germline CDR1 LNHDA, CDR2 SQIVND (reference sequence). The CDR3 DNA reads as TGTGCCAGTACGAAGGTTGGATCTGGAAACACCATATATTTT. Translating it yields CASTKVGSGNTIYF.

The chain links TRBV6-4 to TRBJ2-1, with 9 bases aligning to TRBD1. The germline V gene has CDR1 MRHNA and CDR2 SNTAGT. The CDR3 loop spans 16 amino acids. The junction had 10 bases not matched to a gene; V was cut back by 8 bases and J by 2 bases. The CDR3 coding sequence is TGTGCCAGCGGGAGCCGGGACAGGGCCCCCTACAATGAGCAGTTCTTC. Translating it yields CASGSRDRAPYNEQFF.

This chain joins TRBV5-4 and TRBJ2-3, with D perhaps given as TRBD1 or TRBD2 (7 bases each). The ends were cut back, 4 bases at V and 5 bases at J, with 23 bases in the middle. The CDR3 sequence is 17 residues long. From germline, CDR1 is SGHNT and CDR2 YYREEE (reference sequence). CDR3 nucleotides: TGTGCCAGCAGCCGACCGACAGGGAGAGGCGGGGGAGATACGCAGTATTTT. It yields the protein CASSRPTGRGGGDTQYF.

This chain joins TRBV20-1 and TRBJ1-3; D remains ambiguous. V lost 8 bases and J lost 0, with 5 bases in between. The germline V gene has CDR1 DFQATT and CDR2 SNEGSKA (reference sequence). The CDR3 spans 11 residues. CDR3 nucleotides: TGCAGTTTCGGCTCTGGAAACACCATATATTTT. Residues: CSFGSGNTIYF.

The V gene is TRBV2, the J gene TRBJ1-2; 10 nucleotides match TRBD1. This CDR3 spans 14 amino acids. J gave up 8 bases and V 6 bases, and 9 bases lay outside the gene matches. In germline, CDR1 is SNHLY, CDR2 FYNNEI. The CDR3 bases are TGTGCCAGCAGGTATGCCGGGACAGGGGCCGGCTACACCTTC. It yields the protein CASRYAGTGAGYTF.

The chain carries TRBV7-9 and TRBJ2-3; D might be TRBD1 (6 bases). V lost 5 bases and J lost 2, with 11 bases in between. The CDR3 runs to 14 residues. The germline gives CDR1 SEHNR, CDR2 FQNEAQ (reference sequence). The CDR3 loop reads CASSTQGFTDTQYF. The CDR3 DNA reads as TGTGCCAGCAGCACACAGGGTTTCACAGATACGCAGTATTTT. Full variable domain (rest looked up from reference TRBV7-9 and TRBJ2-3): DTGVSQNPRHKITKRGQNVTFRCDPISEHNRLYWYRQTLGQGPEFLTYFQNEAQLEKSRLLSDRFSAERPKGSFSTLEIQRTEQGDSAMYLCASSTQGFTDTQYFGPGTRLTVL.

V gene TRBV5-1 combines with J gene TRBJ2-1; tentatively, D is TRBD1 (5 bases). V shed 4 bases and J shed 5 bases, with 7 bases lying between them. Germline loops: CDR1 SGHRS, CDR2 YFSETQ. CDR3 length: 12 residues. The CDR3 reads CASSPTDNEQFF. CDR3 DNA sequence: TGCGCCAGCAGCCCGACAGACAATGAGCAGTTCTTC.

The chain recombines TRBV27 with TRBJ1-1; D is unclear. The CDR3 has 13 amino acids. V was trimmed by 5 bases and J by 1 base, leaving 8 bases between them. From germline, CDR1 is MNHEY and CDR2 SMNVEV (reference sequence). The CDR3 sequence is CASSITRNTEAFF. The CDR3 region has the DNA TGTGCCAGCAGTATAACACGGAACACTGAAGCTTTCTTT.

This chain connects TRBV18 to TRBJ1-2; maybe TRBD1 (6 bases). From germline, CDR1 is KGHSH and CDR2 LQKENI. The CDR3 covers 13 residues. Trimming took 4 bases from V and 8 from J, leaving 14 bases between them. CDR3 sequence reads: CASSQNRDRGYTF. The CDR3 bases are TGTGCCAGCTCACAAAACAGGGATAGAGGCTACACCTTC.

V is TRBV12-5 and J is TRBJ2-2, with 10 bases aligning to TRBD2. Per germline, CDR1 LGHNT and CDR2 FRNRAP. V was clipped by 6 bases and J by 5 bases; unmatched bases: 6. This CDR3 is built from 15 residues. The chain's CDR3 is CASGQLAGRTGELFF. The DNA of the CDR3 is TGTGCTAGTGGCCAACTAGCGGGGAGGACCGGGGAGCTGTTTTTT.

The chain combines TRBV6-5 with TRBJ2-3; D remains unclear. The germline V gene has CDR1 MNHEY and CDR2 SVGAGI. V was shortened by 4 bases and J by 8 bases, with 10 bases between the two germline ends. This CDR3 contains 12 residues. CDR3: CASSSGDGTQYF. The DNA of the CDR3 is TGTGCCAGCAGTTCTGGGGATGGTACGCAGTATTTT.

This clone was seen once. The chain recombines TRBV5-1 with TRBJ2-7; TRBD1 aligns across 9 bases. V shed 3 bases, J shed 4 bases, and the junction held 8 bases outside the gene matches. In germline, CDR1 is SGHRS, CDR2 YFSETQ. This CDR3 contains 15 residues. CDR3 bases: TGCGCCAGCAGCTGGGGGGACAGGGATCGGTACGAGCAGTACTTC. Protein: CASSWGDRDRYEQYF.

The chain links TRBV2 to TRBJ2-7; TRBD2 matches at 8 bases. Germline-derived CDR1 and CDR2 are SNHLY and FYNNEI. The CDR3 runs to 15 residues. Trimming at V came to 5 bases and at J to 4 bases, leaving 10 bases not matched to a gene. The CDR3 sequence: CASSTDSGSFYEQYF. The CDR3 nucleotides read TGTGCCAGCAGTACGGACAGCGGGAGTTTTTACGAGCAGTACTTC.